This T cell receptor beta chain was identified in a study of T cell responses to AZD1222 COVID-19 vaccine. Study information: Pooling of second doses given at about 4 or about 12 weeks was done. The study, taken as a whole, reports: The CD4 TCRs associated with vaccination extended across spike and predominated at 160-218 and 743-854. The sample set comprised mostly white British donors with more females, and clonal diversity was possibly underestimated.

Only in-frame clones appear in the TCRdb table, and some are missing; sequencing was by immunoSEQ multiplex PCR. The sample has 95,000 to 150,000 clones, 70% to 90% seen once. V lost 5 bases to trimming and J lost 0 bases, with 14 bases between them. The CDR3 consists of 16 residues. CDR1 and CDR2 from the germline V gene are MDHEN and SYDVKM. To note about this clone: What it binds is unknown.

This sequence joins TRBV28 and TRBJ2-4, with D possibly matching TRBD2 (6 bases). Specimen: peripheral blood, collected on day 0 of AZD1222 vaccination. The source is an adult in good health. The CDR3 DNA follows: TGTGCCAGCAGTCCTCTCGGCGGGATAGCCAAAAACATTCAGTACTTC. Translated, it gives CASSPLGGIAKNIQYF.